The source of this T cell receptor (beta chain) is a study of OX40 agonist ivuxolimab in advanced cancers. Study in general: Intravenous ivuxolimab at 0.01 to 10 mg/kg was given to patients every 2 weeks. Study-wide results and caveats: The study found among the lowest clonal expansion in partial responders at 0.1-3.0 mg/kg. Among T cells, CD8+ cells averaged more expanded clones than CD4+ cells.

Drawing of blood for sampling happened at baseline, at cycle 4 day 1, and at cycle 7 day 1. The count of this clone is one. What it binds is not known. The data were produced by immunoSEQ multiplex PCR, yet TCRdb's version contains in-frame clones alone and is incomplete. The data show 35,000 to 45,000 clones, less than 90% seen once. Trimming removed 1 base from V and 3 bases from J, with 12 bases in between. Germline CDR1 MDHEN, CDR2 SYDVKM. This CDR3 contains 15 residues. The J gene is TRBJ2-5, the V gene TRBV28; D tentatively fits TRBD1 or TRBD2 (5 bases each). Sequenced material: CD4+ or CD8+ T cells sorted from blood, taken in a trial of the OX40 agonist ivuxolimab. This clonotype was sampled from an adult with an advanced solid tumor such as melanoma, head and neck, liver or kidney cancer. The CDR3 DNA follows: TGTGCCAGCAGTTTATCGACCTGGGGGAAAGAGACCCAGTACTTC. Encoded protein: CASSLSTWGKETQYF.